The 9 T cell receptor beta chains reported below all come from one sample, sequenced in a study of cytomegalovirus exposure and HLA in healthy donors. PCR was performed using 60 Vbeta and 13 Jbeta primers. The data were produced by immunoSEQ multiplex PCR, yet TCRdb's version contains in-frame clones alone and is incomplete. The sample includes some 130,000 clones, about 74% of them seen just once. The sequenced material came from PBMCs. Source of these receptors: a man aged 35-49 years in good health and CMV-seronegative.

V and J are TRBV7-9 and TRBJ2-7; the match to TRBD2 covers 13 bases. V shed 2 bases and J 3 bases; nucleotides not matched to a gene: 7. CDR1 is SEHNR, CDR2 FQNEAQ, per germline (reference sequence). This CDR3 is built from 17 residues. The CDR3 spells CASSLLTSGGNLYEQYF. The CDR3, as DNA: TGTGCCAGCAGCTTACTGACTAGCGGGGGGAACCTCTACGAGCAGTACTTC.

The V call is TRBV28, the J call TRBJ1-2; 7 bases line up with TRBD1. The germline CDR1 and CDR2 sequences are MDHEN and SYDVKM. With V trimmed by 8 bases and J by 6 bases, 9 bases remained unmatched. The CDR3 totals 13 residues. In DNA form, the CDR3 reads TGTGCCAGCGAACCAGGGGGAGCGGATGGCTACACCTTC. Protein product: CASEPGGADGYTF.

The chain joins TRBV7-2 to TRBJ2-2, with 9 bases that match TRBD2. From germline, CDR1 is SGHTA and CDR2 FQGNSA. Trimming at V came to 1 base and at J to 6 bases, leaving 9 bases not matched to a gene. The CDR3 is 17 amino acids. The CDR3 nucleotides are TGTGCCAGCAGCTTAGTTGCGGGGGGGCTTATGGCCGGGGAGCTGTTTTTT. This translates into CASSLVAGGLMAGELFF.

This chain links TRBV4-3 with TRBJ2-7, with D possibly TRBD1 on 6 matching bases. CDR1 is LGHNA, CDR2 YSLEER, per germline. The CDR3 has 15 amino acids. V was clipped by 0 bases and J by 3 bases, with 12 bases between them. CDR3 coding DNA: TGCGCCAGCAGCCAAGATCGAGTACAGGGCTACGAGCAGTACTTC. Encoded protein: CASSQDRVQGYEQYF.

This clone was detected only once. The chain recombines TRBV19 with TRBJ1-4, with D perhaps matching TRBD1 (6 bases). Germline V lookup: CDR1 LNHDA, CDR2 SQIVND (reference sequence). V was trimmed by 3 bases and J by 2 bases, leaving 10 bases between them. This CDR3 spans 15 amino acids. The CDR3 nucleotides are TGTGCCAGTAGTATCTCAGGGGCGACTAATGAAAAACTGTTTTTT. It translates to CASSISGATNEKLFF.

The V and J genes are TRBV30 and TRBJ2-2; D possibly corresponds to TRBD2 (5 bases). This CDR3 is 12 amino acids long. CDR1 is GTSNPN, CDR2 SVGIG, per germline (reference sequence). The ends were cut back, 0 bases at V and 6 bases at J, with 5 bases in the middle. The CDR3 loop is CAWSVGAGELFF. Here the CDR3 DNA reads TGTGCCTGGAGTGTCGGGGCCGGGGAGCTGTTTTTT.

The rearrangement uses TRBV30 and TRBJ2-5, with 8 bases aligning to TRBD2. Trimming cost V 0 bases and J 8 bases; bases outside gene matches: 5. The CDR3 sequence is 13 residues long. The V gene's germline CDR1 is GTSNPN and CDR2 SVGIG (reference sequence). In DNA form, the CDR3 reads TGTGCCTGGAGTGTACTGGGACTAGGAACCCAGTACTTC. It specifies CAWSVLGLGTQYF. Using reference TRBV30 and TRBJ2-5 for the parts outside the CDR3, the full variable domain is SQTIHQWPATLVQPVGSPLSLECTVEGTSNPNLYWYRQAAGRGLQLLFYSVGIGQISSEVPQNLSASRPQDRQFILSSKKLLLSDSGFYLCAWSVLGLGTQYFGPGTRLLVL.

This sequence joins TRBV6-5 and TRBJ2-7; TRBD2 agrees at 7 bases. This CDR3 is 15 amino acids long. The ends lost 0 bases at V and 3 bases at J; junction bases unmatched: 5. Germline assignment: CDR1 MNHEY and CDR2 SVGAGI. CDR3 residues: CASSYSSTSYYEQYF. The CDR3 DNA reads TGTGCCAGCAGTTACTCCTCGACTAGCTACTACGAGCAGTACTTC.

This rearrangement joins TRBV27 to TRBJ2-5; D might be TRBD2 (6 bases). CDR1 and CDR2 (germline): MNHEY, SMNVEV (reference sequence). The CDR3 totals 15 residues. V lost 3 bases, J lost 5 bases, and 16 bases lay in between. DNA for the CDR3: TGTGCCAGCAGTTTCCGAGGTCTAGCGTCGGAGACCCAGTACTTC. Translating it yields CASSFRGLASETQYF.